The 22 T cell receptor beta chains below were found in one sample sequenced in a study of early T cells in non-severe SARS-CoV-2 infection. One entry per CDR3 protein, called by TCRdb with MiXCR from the 5' RACE reads. Altogether about 56,000 distinct CDR3 sequences are present, approximately 10% being singletons, with the ten largest covering over 5%. Sequencing was done on a sample of whole blood. The receptors derive from an adult who was a healthcare worker with PCR-confirmed SARS-CoV-2 infection or an uninfected control (not recorded which).

The chain carries TRBV29-1 and TRBJ1-4, with D possibly being TRBD1 (6 bases). CDR3 length equals 16 residues. Germline lookup yields CDR1 SQVTM and CDR2 ANQGSEA. Trimming took 7 bases from V and 0 from J, leaving 18 bases between them. The chain's CDR3 is CSATSGAGATNEKLFF. CDR3 nucleotides: TGCAGCGCTACCTCAGGGGCCGGAGCAACTAATGAAAAACTGTTTTTT.

This clonotype was seen a handful of times. The V call is TRBV5-1, the J call TRBJ1-1; D uncertain. The CDR3 runs 13 residues. The germline CDR1 and CDR2 sequences are SGHRS and YFSETQ. The V and J ends lost 1 base and 2 bases respectively, with 6 bases between them. This CDR3 reads CASSLNTNTEAFF. CDR3 in DNA: TGCGCCAGCAGCTTGAACACAAACACTGAAGCTTTCTTT. The full variable domain, rest sourced from reference TRBV5-1 and TRBJ1-1, is KAGVTQTPRYLIKTRGQQVTLSCSPISGHRSVSWYQQTPGQGLQFLFEYFSETQRNKGNFPGRFSGRQFSNSRSEMNVSTLELGDSALYLCASSLNTNTEAFFGQGTRLTVV.

This clonotype was found many times. CDR3 sequence: CASRLTGGNTIYF. CDR3 coding DNA: TGTGCCAGCAGGCTGACAGGGGGAAACACCATATATTTT. This chain uses TRBV27 with TRBJ1-3, with TRBD1 matching over 7 bases. The CDR3 is 13 amino acids. Losses at the gene ends were 6 bases for V and 4 bases for J; bases not matched to a gene: 3. Germline values: CDR1 MNHEY, CDR2 SMNVEV (reference sequence).

This clonotype was recorded a few times. This rearrangement joins TRBV20-1 to TRBJ2-1; no definite D call. Germline CDR1 is DFQATT and CDR2 is SNEGSKA (reference sequence). The CDR3 consists of 12 residues. V dropped 4 bases and J dropped 3 bases, with 7 bases sitting between them. The CDR3 spells CSANPSYNEQFF. The CDR3 bases are TGCAGTGCTAATCCTAGCTACAATGAGCAGTTCTTC.

This clonotype was seen ten or more times. The chain combines TRBV6-6 with TRBJ2-5, with D hard to call. CDR1 MNHNY and CDR2 SVGAGI come from the germline V gene (reference sequence). The CDR3 extends over 13 amino acids. The V and J ends lost 8 bases and 7 bases respectively, with 17 bases between them. The CDR3 here is CASALGISPTQYF. CDR3 bases: TGTGCCAGCGCTCTAGGTATTAGTCCGACCCAGTACTTC.

This clonotype was seen only a few times. The J gene is TRBJ2-1, the V gene TRBV19; D assignment may be TRBD1 or TRBD2 (5 bases each). This CDR3 comprises 15 residues. With 3 bases removed from V and 4 bases from J, the gap between germline ends came to 13 bases. CDR1 LNHDA and CDR2 SQIVND come from the germline V gene (reference sequence). The CDR3 loop is CASSIPGAPYNEQFF. The CDR3 region has the DNA TGTGCCAGTAGTATCCCCGGGGCCCCATACAATGAGCAGTTCTTC.

Many counts were recorded for this clonotype. V and J are TRBV29-1 and TRBJ2-5, with D possibly matching TRBD1 (6 bases). Germline V gene sequence: CDR1 SQVTM, CDR2 ANQGSEA. Trimming shortened V by 4 bases and J by 4 bases, and 13 bases separated the two germline ends. The CDR3 sequence is 13 residues long. CDR3 region: CSVGLGGAETQYF. The CDR3 nucleotides are TGCAGCGTTGGATTAGGGGGAGCAGAGACCCAGTACTTC.

This clonotype was observed at least ten times. The CDR3: CASSLLGSSGQETQYF. The DNA for the CDR3 is TGTGCCAGCAGCCTTCTTGGAAGTAGCGGACAAGAGACCCAGTACTTC. The genes are TRBV3-1 and TRBJ2-5; D might be TRBD2 (6 bases). Trimming left V 4 bases short and J 2 bases short, with 17 bases between. The length of the CDR3 is 16 residues. CDR1 LGHDT and CDR2 YNNKEL come from the germline V gene (reference sequence).

This clonotype was seen more than once but under ten times. The J gene is TRBJ2-3, the V gene TRBV7-2, with 7 bases fitting TRBD2. CDR3 length: 17 residues. The V gene end was trimmed by 4 bases and the J gene end by 5 bases; junction bases not matched to a gene: 15. Germline CDR1 SGHTA, CDR2 FQGNSA. Here the CDR3 DNA reads TGTGCCAGCAGCTCTGCACAGGAAAGAAGCGGGGAAGATACGCAGTATTTT. It is translated as CASSSAQERSGEDTQYF.

The rearrangement joins TRBV20-1 to TRBJ2-1; a weak D match, TRBD1 (6 bases). The CDR3 spans 15 residues. V shed 3 bases and J shed 0 bases, with 12 bases lying between them. Germline V lookup: CDR1 DFQATT, CDR2 SNEGSKA (reference sequence). CDR3 region: CSARGGGSSYNEQFF. CDR3 DNA sequence: TGCAGTGCTAGGGGTGGGGGCAGCTCCTACAATGAGCAGTTCTTC.

This chain uses TRBV20-1 with TRBJ2-3; TRBD2 matches 9 bases. The germline gives CDR1 DFQATT, CDR2 SNEGSKA (reference sequence). The length of the CDR3 is 16 residues. J lost 4 bases, V lost 1 base, and 9 bases had no gene match. The CDR3 protein is CSARVLAGVVSDTQYF. CDR3 DNA: TGCAGTGCTAGAGTATTAGCGGGAGTTGTTTCAGATACGCAGTATTTT.

The V call is TRBV5-1, the J call TRBJ1-1; no definite D call. The V and J ends lost 1 base and 0 bases respectively, with 4 bases between them. Germline CDR1 is SGHRS and CDR2 is YFSETQ. The CDR3 is 13 residues long. The CDR3 reads CASSLSMNTEAFF. The CDR3 coding sequence is TGCGCCAGCAGCTTGAGTATGAACACTGAAGCTTTCTTT.

The V gene is TRBV4-1, the J gene TRBJ1-5; D perhaps matches TRBD1 (5 bases). The CDR3 consists of 17 residues. Trimming took off 2 bases at V and 7 bases at J, with 21 bases between the two ends. CDR1 is MGHRA, CDR2 YSYEKL, per germline. The CDR3: CASSQWGSGTLLQPQHF. Here the CDR3 DNA reads TGCGCCAGCAGCCAATGGGGGTCGGGGACCCTTCTCCAGCCCCAGCATTTT.

This clonotype has more than one count but fewer than ten. The V and J genes are TRBV20-1 and TRBJ2-7, with D possibly TRBD1 on 6 matching bases. The CDR3 has 11 residues. Germline V gene lookup returns CDR1 DFQATT and CDR2 SNEGSKA (reference sequence). V lost 5 bases and J lost 6, with 11 bases in between. The CDR3 is CSAYRVREQYF. CDR3 nucleotides: TGCAGTGCTTACAGGGTCCGCGAGCAGTACTTC.

The chain links TRBV7-8 to TRBJ2-7; 7 bases match TRBD2. The germline gives CDR1 SGHVS, CDR2 FQNEAQ. Germline trimming cut 4 bases from V and 2 bases from J; bases unmatched to any gene: 5. The CDR3 length is 14 residues. CDR3: CASSSRLATYEQYF. As DNA, the CDR3 is TGTGCCAGCAGCTCCCGACTAGCTACCTACGAGCAGTACTTC.

This clonotype has at least ten counts. The V and J genes are TRBV7-9 and TRBJ2-1, with 12 positions matching TRBD1. V lost 3 bases and J lost 6; bases outside the gene matches: 0. The germline gives CDR1 SEHNR, CDR2 FQNEAQ (reference sequence). The CDR3 is 14 residues long. DNA for the CDR3: TGTGCCAGCAGCTTGGGACAGGGGGCCAATGAGCAGTTCTTC. Translated, it gives CASSLGQGANEQFF.

Many counts were recorded for this clonotype. This chain joins TRBV15 and TRBJ1-4; no definite D call. The length of the CDR3 is 13 residues. The V gene lost 3 bases and the J gene lost 5 bases, with 7 bases spanning the gap. Per germline, CDR1 LNHNV and CDR2 YYDKDF (reference sequence). CDR3 residues: CATSRGVNEKLFF. The CDR3 nucleotides are TGTGCCACCAGCAGGGGAGTAAATGAAAAACTGTTTTTT.

This clonotype was seen only a few times. The V and J genes are TRBV24-1 and TRBJ1-1; D might be TRBD1 (5 bases). V was trimmed by 5 bases and J by 1 base, leaving 16 bases between them. Germline CDR1 KGHDR, CDR2 SFDVKD. This CDR3 is built from 16 residues. The DNA for the CDR3 is TGTGCCACCAGTGCCAAGCCGCGGGACGGGAACACTGAAGCTTTCTTT. It codes for CATSAKPRDGNTEAFF.

This clonotype was picked up a small number of times. The gene calls are TRBV10-3 and TRBJ2-3, with 9 nucleotides matching TRBD2. The germline CDR1 and CDR2 sequences are ENHRY and SYGVKD. The V gene end was trimmed by 4 bases and the J gene end by 0 bases; junction bases not matched to a gene: 5. The CDR3 extends over 16 amino acids. CDR3 nucleotide sequence: TGTGCCATCAGTGGAGAGACTAGCGGCAGCACAGATACGCAGTATTTT. As protein: CAISGETSGSTDTQYF.

This clonotype was observed a handful of times. This rearrangement joins TRBV7-2 to TRBJ1-4; maybe TRBD1 (5 bases). This CDR3 comprises 15 residues. The V gene's germline CDR1 is SGHTA and CDR2 FQGNSA. Trimming took 5 bases from V and 10 from J, leaving 20 bases between them. The CDR3 protein is CASSLPPALGGKLFF. The DNA for the CDR3 is TGTGCCAGCAGCCTCCCGCCGGCCCTGGGGGGAAAACTGTTTTTT.

This clonotype was seen more than once but under ten times. This rearrangement joins TRBV6-5 to TRBJ2-7, with a weak D call TRBD2 (5 bases). The V and J ends lost 0 bases and 3 bases respectively, with 21 bases between them. CDR3 length: 18 amino acids. Germline CDR1 is MNHEY and CDR2 is SVGAGI. CDR3 in amino acids: CASSYSVLRGAGVYEQYF. The CDR3 DNA follows: TGTGCCAGCAGTTACTCCGTACTACGGGGAGCCGGAGTCTACGAGCAGTACTTC.

This rearrangement joins TRBV7-9 to TRBJ1-6; no clear D. This CDR3 spans 13 amino acids. Germline V CDR1 and CDR2: SEHNR, FQNEAQ (reference sequence). V dropped 1 base and J dropped 10 bases, with 8 bases sitting between them. The DNA of the CDR3 is TGTGCCAGCAGCTTAGGAGCGGGGTCACCCCTCCACTTT. Protein: CASSLGAGSPLHF.